Sequencing of this T cell receptor (beta chain) was carried out in a study of T-cell reconstitution after alpha-beta-depleted transplantation in children. Preparing the TCRbeta library involved the use of unique molecular identifiers. Using its own MiXCR run on the PCR reads, TCRdb lists one record per CDR3 protein. The repertoire holds 500,000 or so distinct CDR3 sequences, with approximately 32% as singletons. Germline values: CDR1 GTSNPN, CDR2 SVGIG (reference sequence). This CDR3 is 13 amino acids long. Trimming took off 5 bases at V and 0 bases at J, with 11 bases between the two ends. The chain combines TRBV30 with TRBJ2-7; possibly TRBD1 for D (6 bases). This TCR was sampled from a human donor who donated a stem cell graft to a child with aplastic anemia. The sample was PBMCs from the stem cell graft donor, taken from the stem cell graft. CDR3 region: CAWSRGGSYEQYV. CDR3 nucleotides: TGTGCCTGGTCTCGAGGGGGCTCCTACGAGCAGTACGTC.